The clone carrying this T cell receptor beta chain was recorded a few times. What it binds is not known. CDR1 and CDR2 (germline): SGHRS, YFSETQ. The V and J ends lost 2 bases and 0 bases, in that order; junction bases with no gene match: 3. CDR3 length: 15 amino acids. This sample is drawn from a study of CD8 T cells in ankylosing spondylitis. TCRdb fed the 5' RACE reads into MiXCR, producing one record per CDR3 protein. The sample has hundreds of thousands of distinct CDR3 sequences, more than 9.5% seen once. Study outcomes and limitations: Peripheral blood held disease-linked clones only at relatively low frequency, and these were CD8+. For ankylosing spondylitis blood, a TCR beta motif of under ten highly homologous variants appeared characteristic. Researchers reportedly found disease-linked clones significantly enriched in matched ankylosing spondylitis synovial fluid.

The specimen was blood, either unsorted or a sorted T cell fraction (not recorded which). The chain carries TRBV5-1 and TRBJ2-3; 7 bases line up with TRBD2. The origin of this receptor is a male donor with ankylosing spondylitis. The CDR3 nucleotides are TGCGCCAGCAGCTTTAGCGGGTCTAGCACAGATACGCAGTATTTT. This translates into CASSFSGSSTDTQYF.